This T cell receptor beta chain is drawn from a study of neurological immune-mediated disorders. Findings and caveats of the study: CDR3 amino acid sequences of expanded clones were not shared across subjects, a result suggesting private repertoires in all groups.

TCRdb passed the 5' RACE reads through MiXCR, listing each CDR3 protein once. The profile covers tens of thousands of distinct CDR3 sequences, with 13% to 15% appearing a single time and approximately 7.5% taken by the ten largest. This clonotype was observed many times. What it binds is not known. V was pared by 6 bases and J by 0 bases, with 12 bases between. The length of the CDR3 is 15 residues. Germline V CDR1 and CDR2: MDHEN, SYDVKM. Healthy controls were blood bank volunteers in Maryland, USA. The unsorted libraries were produced from 2 million PBMCs held at -80 C. V and J are TRBV28 and TRBJ1-3; D unclear. Sequenced input: PBMCs. The clonotype was recovered from a woman aged 50 to 60 in good health. CDR3 sequence (DNA): TGTGCCAGCAGCCCCGGACCGCTCTCTGGAAACACCATATATTTT. Protein: CASSPGPLSGNTIYF.